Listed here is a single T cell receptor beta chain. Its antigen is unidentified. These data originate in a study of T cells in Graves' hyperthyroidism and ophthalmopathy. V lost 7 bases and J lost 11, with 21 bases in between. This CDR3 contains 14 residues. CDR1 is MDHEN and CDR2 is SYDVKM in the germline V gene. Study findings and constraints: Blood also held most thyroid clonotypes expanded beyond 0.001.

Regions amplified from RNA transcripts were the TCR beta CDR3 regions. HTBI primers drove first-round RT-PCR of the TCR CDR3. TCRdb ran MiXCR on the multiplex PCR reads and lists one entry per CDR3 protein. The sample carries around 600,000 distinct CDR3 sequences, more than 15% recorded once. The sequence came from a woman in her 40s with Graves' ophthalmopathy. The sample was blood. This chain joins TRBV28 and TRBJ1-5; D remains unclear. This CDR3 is CASTLQGPGKSQHF. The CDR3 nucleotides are TGTGCCAGCACCCTCCAAGGGCCCGGGAAGTCCCAGCATTTT.